This section outlines one T cell receptor (beta chain) sequence together with its context. These data originate in a study of T cell clonotyping in hematopoietic cell transplantation. V shed 0 bases and J shed 4 bases, with 16 bases lying between them. Germline V gives CDR1 SGHRS, CDR2 YFSETQ. The CDR3 consists of 16 residues. TCRdb's copy holds only in-frame clones and misses some; the assay was immunoSEQ multiplex PCR. This sample has 13,000 to 15,000 clones, with 94% found just once. The clonotype originates from a male patient between 55 and 70 years old who had an allogeneic stem cell transplant from an unrelated donor, so the T cells may come from the graft donor. Some clones in this sample may be carry-over from other donors' samples. V gene TRBV5-1 combines with J gene TRBJ1-1; D may be TRBD1 (5 bases). Sequences were derived from PBMCs, sampled 30 days after allogeneic stem cell transplant. This chain's CDR3 is CASSLGQPRSSTEAFF. The CDR3 region has the DNA TGCGCCAGCAGCTTGGGACAGCCGAGGTCGAGCACTGAAGCTTTCTTT.